These 23 T cell receptor beta chains were sequenced from one sample in a study of blood T cells in healthy people across ages. A sample-barcoded 5' primer and a J-beta primer mix were used in a second PCR of roughly 7 to 11 cycles. In TCRdb, the 5' RACE reads were re-called with MiXCR into one record per CDR3 protein. The sample carries around 1,700,000 distinct CDR3 sequences, roughly 28% recorded once. Sample: blood. Receptors originate from a woman in her twenties or thirties in good health.

The chain employs TRBV2 and TRBJ1-5; D possibly corresponds to TRBD1 (5 bases). The CDR3 is 15 residues long. CDR1 is SNHLY, CDR2 FYNNEI, per germline. Trimming left V 3 bases short and J 6 bases short, with 15 bases between. The CDR3, as DNA: TGTGCCAGCAGTGATGGGGCTCAACTCGTTCAGCCCCAGCATTTT. Protein sequence: CASSDGAQLVQPQHF.

As for this clonotype: The CDR3 does not end in the conserved phenylalanine or tryptophan, so this is likely a read error. This rearrangement joins TRBV7-9 to TRBJ2-1; 9 bases are shared with TRBD1. CDR1 is SEHNR, CDR2 FQNEAQ, per germline (reference sequence). The CDR3 spans 14 residues. V shed 4 bases, J shed 7 bases, and the junction held 5 bases outside the gene matches. CDR3 sequence reads: CASSSGTGWNEQFT. DNA of the CDR3: TGTGCCAGCAGCTCCGGGACAGGGTGGAATGAGCAGTTCACC.

V gene TRBV10-3 combines with J gene TRBJ1-2; a weak D match, TRBD1 (5 bases). Deletions cut 10 bases from V and 2 bases from J, with 14 bases between. This CDR3 is built from 13 residues. Per the germline V gene, CDR1 is ENHRY and CDR2 is SYGVKD. The DNA of the CDR3 is TGTGCCACCCGGGACTCATTAAACTATGGCTACACCTTC. It yields the protein CATRDSLNYGYTF.

As concerns this clonotype: One end of the junction varies from germline; a read error may be responsible. V usage is TRBV5-1 and J usage is TRBJ2-1, with D perhaps matching TRBD2 (6 bases). From germline, CDR1 is SGHRS and CDR2 YFSETQ. The CDR3 consists of 16 residues. CDR3 region: CTSSLEGGLIYNEQFF. For the CDR3, the DNA is TGCACCAGCAGCTTGGAGGGCGGGTTGATCTACAATGAGCAGTTCTTC.

In this sample, this clonotype turned up a few times. The chain joins TRBV7-7 to TRBJ2-3, with D possibly TRBD1 on 5 matching bases. The CDR3 covers 13 residues. The V gene's germline CDR1 is SSHAT and CDR2 FNYEAQ (reference sequence). Trimming removed 1 base at V and 12 bases at J, with 14 bases between. The CDR3 loop reads CASSLGIGAVQYF. The CDR3 nucleotides are TGTGCCAGCAGCTTAGGGATTGGGGCCGTACAGTATTTT.

As for this clonotype: A much larger clone differs by one base, so this may be a read error. This chain links TRBV7-3 with TRBJ1-2, with 9 bases lining up with TRBD1. Germline values: CDR1 SGHTA, CDR2 FQGTGA. The CDR3 has 13 residues. DNA of the CDR3: TGTGCCAGCAGCTCCAGACAGGGGGATGGCCACACCTTC. Protein sequence: CASSSRQGDGHTF.

This clonotype was counted ten times or more. This CDR3 reads CSAPNEGQETQYF. The CDR3 coding sequence is TGCAGTGCTCCAAACGAGGGCCAAGAGACCCAGTACTTC. This rearrangement joins TRBV20-1 to TRBJ2-5, with a weak D call TRBD2 (5 bases). CDR1 is DFQATT and CDR2 is SNEGSKA in the germline V gene (reference sequence). V was clipped by 5 bases and J by 1 base, with 11 bases between them. The CDR3 runs to 13 residues.

This chain connects TRBV12-3 or TRBV12-4 to TRBJ2-7; 10 bases agree with TRBD1. Trimming removed 5 bases from V and 5 bases from J; junction bases left unmatched: 9. The length of the CDR3 is 15 residues. CDR3 DNA sequence: TGTGCCAGCAGTACCCGGACAGGGGGAGAAGACGAGCAGTACTTC. Translated: CASSTRTGGEDEQYF.

This clonotype appeared many times. The rearrangement joins TRBV4-1 to TRBJ2-7, with D maybe TRBD1 (5 bases). V lost 4 bases to trimming and J lost 2 bases, with 12 bases between them. This CDR3 contains 14 residues. Germline V gene sequence: CDR1 MGHRA, CDR2 YSYEKL. The CDR3 reads CASSLVETAYEQYF. For the CDR3, the DNA is TGCGCCAGCAGCCTGGTCGAGACAGCCTACGAGCAGTACTTC.

This clonotype turned up a few times. This chain links TRBV7-2 with TRBJ2-1, with 8 bases that match TRBD2. The CDR3 sequence is 17 residues long. V trimming: 5 bases; J trimming: 8 bases; junction bases outside the gene matches: 17. CDR1 and CDR2 (germline): SGHTA, FQGNSA. CDR3 sequence reads: CASSDRFGERGFDEQFF. The CDR3 DNA sequence: TGTGCCAGCAGCGACCGGTTTGGGGAGCGGGGGTTCGATGAGCAGTTCTTC.

In its sample, this clonotype was seen a few times. The J gene is TRBJ2-1, the V gene TRBV12-3 or TRBV12-4; maybe TRBD2 (7 bases). V was cut by 6 bases and J by 9 bases, with 15 bases left in between. The CDR3 loop spans 13 amino acids. The CDR3 loop is CASSPAGAAEQFF. CDR3 bases: TGTGCCAGCAGCCCGGCGGGGGCCGCTGAGCAGTTCTTC.

This clonotype was counted at least ten times. V and J are TRBV20-1 and TRBJ2-4, with 16 bases matching TRBD2. With V trimmed by 6 bases and J by 8 bases, 4 bases remained unmatched. Germline V lookup: CDR1 DFQATT, CDR2 SNEGSKA (reference sequence). This CDR3 comprises 14 residues. The CDR3 region has the DNA TGCAGTGCCTGTGGGACTAGCGGGGGGGACATTCAGTACTTC. It encodes CSACGTSGGDIQYF.

On this clonotype itself: A much larger clone sits a single nucleotide away, making a read error possible. V and J are TRBV4-3 and TRBJ2-5, with a tentative D call TRBD1 (6 bases). V was pared by 1 base and J by 11 bases, with 23 bases between. There are 16 residues in the CDR3. In germline, CDR1 is LGHNA, CDR2 YSLEER. CDR3 nucleotides: TGCGCCAGCAGCCAAGGTGATGGTCGGGCCTATCAGGGGCAGTACTTC. Translated: CASSQGDGRAYQGQYF.

The gene calls are TRBV10-2 and TRBJ2-7, with 10 nucleotides matching TRBD1. Germline loops: CDR1 WSHSY, CDR2 SAAADI. The CDR3 loop spans 13 amino acids. J gave up 2 bases and V 6 bases, and 1 base lay outside the gene matches. The chain's CDR3 is CASSGTGAYEQYV. CDR3 bases: TGCGCCAGCAGCGGGACAGGGGCCTACGAGCAGTACGTC.

In its sample, this clonotype was seen many times. The CDR3 sequence: CASSSTGTSVGEQFF. The CDR3 region has the DNA TGTGCCAGCAGTTCAACCGGGACTAGCGTTGGTGAGCAGTTCTTC. The rearrangement joins TRBV6-5 to TRBJ2-1; 10 nucleotides match TRBD2. From germline, CDR1 is MNHEY and CDR2 SVGAGI. CDR3 length: 15 amino acids. V was pared by 4 bases and J by 9 bases, with 9 bases of the junction left unmatched.

This chain uses TRBV20-1 with TRBJ1-4, with 9 bases fitting TRBD1. Germline CDR1 DFQATT, CDR2 SNEGSKA (reference sequence). J lost 8 bases, V lost 6 bases, and 19 bases had no gene match. The CDR3 is made up of 17 amino acids. The CDR3 loop is CSAKGTGSVGGWEKLFF. The DNA for the CDR3 is TGCAGTGCAAAAGGGACAGGGAGTGTAGGAGGCTGGGAAAAACTGTTTTTT.

Of note for this clonotype: The junction does not match germline at one end; this may be a read error. The chain has TRBV7-2 and TRBJ2-1, with 14 bases aligning to TRBD2. The CDR3 runs to 17 residues. CDR1 SGHTA and CDR2 FQGNSA come from the germline V gene. CDR3 residues: CACSPGLAGAGGETQFF. DNA for the CDR3: TGTGCCTGCAGCCCGGGACTAGCGGGAGCCGGGGGAGAGACCCAGTTCTTC.

Concerning this clonotype itself: Its ends do not fully match the called genes, so a read error is possible. The V call is TRBV25-1, the J call TRBJ1-1; 8 bases fit TRBD1. This CDR3 has 15 residues. CDR1 MGHDK and CDR2 SYGVNS come from the germline V gene. DNA of the CDR3: TGTGCCAGCAGTTTTAGAGGACAGGGTAACACTGAAGTTTTCTTT. It specifies CASSFRGQGNTEVFF.

This clonotype was seen a few times. V gene TRBV5-5 combines with J gene TRBJ1-2, with a tentative D call TRBD1 (6 bases). CDR3 length equals 12 residues. V lost 3 bases and J 8 bases, leaving 11 bases between the germline ends. Germline V gene sequence: CDR1 SGHKS, CDR2 YYEKEE (reference sequence). CDR3 sequence (DNA): TGTGCCAGCAGCTCTTACAGGGTCGGCTACACCTTC. Protein sequence: CASSSYRVGYTF. Together with reference TRBV5-5 and TRBJ1-2, the CDR3 gives the full variable domain: DAGVTQSPTHLIKTRGQQVTLRCSPISGHKSVSWYQQVLGQGPQFIFQYYEKEERGRGNFPDRFSARQFPNYSSELNVNALLLGDSALYLCASSSYRVGYTFGSGTRLTVV.

CDR3 protein: CASSVGRWGDGYTF. Written as DNA, the CDR3 is TGTGCCAGCAGCGTTGGGCGATGGGGAGATGGCTACACCTTC. J is TRBJ1-2 and V is TRBV9; no definite D call. V lost 2 bases to trimming and J lost 6 bases, with 14 bases between them. The CDR3 is 14 residues long. CDR1 is SGDLS and CDR2 is YYNGEE in the germline V gene.

There are a few counts of this clonotype. The chain uses TRBV15 and TRBJ2-3; D is uncertain. V lost 0 bases and J 1 base, leaving 8 bases between the germline ends. The CDR3 runs to 15 residues. Germline V lookup: CDR1 LNHNV, CDR2 YYDKDF (reference sequence). This CDR3 reads CATSRDTVGTDTQYF. CDR3 sequence (DNA): TGTGCCACCAGCAGAGATACGGTCGGCACAGATACGCAGTATTTT.

The chain uses TRBV5-1 and TRBJ1-2, with D perhaps matching TRBD1 (6 bases). With 1 base removed from V and 7 bases from J, the gap between germline ends came to 14 bases. Germline V gene lookup returns CDR1 SGHRS and CDR2 YFSETQ. The length of the CDR3 is 14 residues. The chain's CDR3 is CASSLPLGGAGYTF. For the CDR3, the DNA is TGCGCCAGCAGCTTGCCCTTGGGGGGGGCTGGCTACACCTTC.

J is TRBJ2-7 and V is TRBV10-2; 9 bases fit TRBD1. In germline, CDR1 is WSHSY, CDR2 SAAADI. V was pared by 6 bases and J by 3 bases, with 6 bases of the junction left unmatched. The CDR3 totals 14 residues. This chain's CDR3 is CASRPGQGLYEQYF. CDR3 bases: TGCGCCAGCAGACCGGGACAGGGACTCTACGAGCAGTACTTC.